The subject of this entry is one T cell receptor (beta chain). This clone was found a few times. Its antigen is still unknown. No much larger clone exists at a distance of one base, and base qualities are not known. The cohort was made up of 500 to 850 healthy bone marrow donors. All cohort members were sampled while nominally healthy, although unrecorded immune exposures were likely present. The donor was CMV seronegative and belonged to the group of 352 seronegative cohort members. Each donor provided a peripheral blood sample, and peripheral blood mononuclear cells were used for TCR beta sequencing. Genomic DNA was extracted from the blood cell samples with the Qiagen DNeasy Blood Extraction Kit. The sample comes from a study of cytomegalovirus exposure and HLA in healthy donors (dated by TCRdb to the late 2010s). Regarding the study in general: In an earlier analysis of some 550 of the donors, approximately 260 Gb of sequence data and 117 million unique TCR beta sequences from approximately 180 million T cells were reported. About 300 gigabases of sequencing data and tens of millions of unique TCR sequences were included in an early release covering about 700 HLA-typed donors. Of the roughly 400 genotyped donors, 65% to 90% fell in the genetic ancestry cluster associated with self-reported Caucasian donors. The study aimed to test whether signatures of past pathogen exposure could be identified by cataloging public T cell receptors. The study used immunosequencing to profile the T cell repertoires of approximately 630 subjects and linked those repertoires to cytomegalovirus serostatus. Along with the roughly 610-subject first cohort, a separate validation cohort of over 90 different subjects was used. To predict cytomegalovirus infection status, the study combined high-throughput TCR immunosequencing, statistical association of individual TCRs with disease status, and machine learning. A later analysis re-analyzed previously published TCR beta repertoires from approximately 670 donors and added high-resolution HLA genotyping to study TCR occurrence patterns. The later analysis used no new phenotypic data to find candidate immune exposures, relying instead on TCR beta sequences and their occurrence across donors. An earlier analysis of 450 to 750 of the donors used high-throughput TCR beta sequencing to judge whether each TCR beta V gene segment behaved as functional or pseudogenic. Alongside the repertoire data, information on donor age, sex, ethnicity and CMV serostatus was compiled. Genome-wide SNP genotypes for about 60% of the roughly 700 donors were used in a later genetic analysis, which treated that subset as a discovery cohort. Every discovery cohort repertoire had been produced on one sequencing platform. HLA typing included class I and class II loci at four-digit resolution. Typing coverage differed by locus: A, B, C, DRB1 and DQB1 were typed in about 620-630 donors, DQA1 in 522, DPA1 in nearly 610, and DPB1 in 472. A handful of DR-DQ haplotypes were handled as single units for association and clustering because linkage in the cohort was strong. On average, about 240,000 unique TCR beta nucleotide sequences were sequenced per donor among some 430 genotyped donors of the cohort, with 15% to 20% of those sequences being non-productive.

The paper as a whole reports these results and caveats: A group of highly shared sequence variants was considered likely to be a technical artifact of the sequencing pipeline. Strong co-occurrence of HLA alleles, especially DR and DQ, made assigning TCR associations to individual alleles difficult. In this cohort, only TCR beta chains were sequenced, and detectable features were limited by the absence of alpha or paired-chain data. The classifier was reported to diagnose cytomegalovirus status with high specificity and sensitivity in both the original and validation cohorts. The presence/absence analyses assumed that sequencing depth was roughly uniform across donors, and that assumption may not be true. HLA typing was unavailable for some donors at each locus, so association tests used only the typed subset. Broadly in line with IMGT annotations, most TCR beta V segments showed up in productive rearrangements about 87% or about 30% of the time in an earlier analysis of about 500 of the donors. V-gene and J-gene trimming of TCR beta chains was associated with a missense DCLRE1C variant in a later genetic analysis, and the association was replicated in an independent cohort. A later analysis found that most CMV-associated TCR beta chains appeared HLA-restricted, with HLA associations seemingly driven largely by CMV exposure. Most TCR sequences were seen in very few donors, while some public TCRs were found in many individuals. In a later genetic analysis, fewer N-insertions in productive TCRs were reported among donors in an Asian-associated ancestry cluster than the approximately 670-donor mean. A later analysis reported that several top co-occurrence clusters appeared linked to parvovirus B19, influenza, CMV and Epstein-Barr virus. According to the authors, the approach could potentially be generalized to other disease states and immunological phenotypes. A later analysis found that HLA-associated TCR beta chains were more clonally expanded and had lower generation probabilities than equally common non-associated chains. The only immune exposure information available for the cohort was CMV serostatus. At a false discovery rate of 0.05, a later analysis linked some 18,000 TCR beta sequences to specific HLA alleles. The study listed around 160 TCR beta chains as associated with cytomegalovirus. A few of the identified cytomegalovirus-associated TCR beta chains were confirmed in vitro to be specific for cytomegalovirus antigens. Because counts were too low, approximately 18 rarely observed V segments, including chromosome 9 orphons, were excluded from the earlier analysis of several hundred of the donors. Linkage disequilibrium might explain the correlated functional status among segregating V segments, but an unknown experimental factor could not be excluded. A later analysis found that TCR association rates varied across HLA loci, with DRB1 alleles showing the most associated TCRs and HLA-C alleles the fewest. A further reported finding was that TCR beta sequences accurately predicted the HLA-A and HLA-B alleles for most subjects in the first cohort.

The method behind the library was the immunoSEQ multiplex PCR assay. The multiplex PCR relied on a mix of 60 forward primers for TCR Vbeta segments and 13 reverse primers for TCR Jbeta segments. Amplification of the CDR3 region of rearranged TCR beta genes was performed with a multiplex PCR assay on genomic DNA. On the Illumina HiSeq System, the amplified TCR beta libraries were sequenced as 87-base-pair reads. The study's processing was this. Across the 640 or so repertoires, a later analysis counted some 80 million unique TCR beta chains, 9.5 million to 13 million of which were shared by at least two donors. To remove PCR and sequencing errors, raw reads were error-corrected and collapsed into unique sequences using a nearest-neighbor algorithm that merged closely related sequences. Alignment of CDR3 sequences to IMGT reference sequences was used to assign V, D and J gene segments. For a sequence to be retained, at least a six-nucleotide match to both a V gene segment and a J gene segment was required. Rearrangements were called productive when the CDR3 lacked stop codons and stayed in frame with V and J; all others were non-productive. CDR3 was defined according to IMGT convention as the region running from the second conserved V-encoded cysteine to the conserved J-encoded phenylalanine. Sequences without an unambiguous match to a single V gene segment were excluded from the earlier analysis of over 500 of the donors. An earlier analysis of several hundred of the donors called V segments functional above 56.7% productive rearrangements and segregating when the between-donor standard deviation exceeded 5%. A statistical classification framework was developed to diagnose cytomegalovirus status using the catalog of TCR beta chain sequences. In a later analysis, TCR nucleotide sequences were compared against IMGT/GENE-DB human TR gene sequences so that V and J genes could be assigned. The TCRdist pipeline was used in a later analysis to assign CDR3 sequences and most-parsimonious VDJ recombination scenarios. In a later analysis, each TCR beta chain was defined by its CDR3 amino acid sequence together with its V-gene family, and reads without a unique V-gene family were excluded. A later analysis removed roughly 590 highly shared, low-generation-probability nucleotide sequences to deal with suspected cross-contamination and a sequencing artifact. In a later analysis, a clonal expansion index for each public chain was calculated from normalized within-repertoire ranks of inferred template counts. A later analysis computed generation probabilities with a VDJ recombination model fitted to out-of-frame rearrangements, and checked the results against IGoR. In a later analysis, TCR-TCR, TCR-HLA and TCR-CMV co-occurrence was scored with hypergeometric tests, and a repertoire-size bias correction was applied to TCR pairs. To estimate false discovery rates, a later analysis permuted the HLA or CMV assignments 20 times. A later analysis grouped co-occurring TCRs with DBSCAN, adding TCRdist sequence similarity when clustering within HLA-allele-positive subsets. For co-occurrence clustering, repertoires with fewer than 30,000 or more than 120,000 public chains were excluded, along with roughly 5 repertoires with anomalous nucleotide sharing. TCRdb obtained this table from immuneACCESS and retained in-frame rearrangements with V and J assigned. These tables miss some clones; where compared with another copy, unresolved V genes account for less than half of the shortfall, and the remainder is unexplained. Clonal size and the V and J genes are those of that table, whereas D and trimming came from the DNA. The sample table lists about 140,000 clones, about 75% of them with a count of one. The top ten hold 7% of the sample.

This TCR derives from a young man in good health and CMV-seronegative. Material for sequencing was PBMCs.

The CDR3 has the sequence CASTTGGNTEAFF. The sequenced DNA: TGTGCCAGCACGACAGGAGGGAACACTGAAGCTTTCTTT. The V gene is TRBV6-1 and the J gene is TRBJ1-1; TRBD1 could be the D gene, as 6 bases match. V lost 7 bases and J lost 1 base; the stretch between them is 10 bases long. The cysteine opens and the phenylalanine closes a CDR3 of 13 amino acids. The sequence is cut down to CDR3 DNA, 39 bases in frame from base 1. The germline V gene yields MNHNS for CDR1 and SASEGT for CDR2.